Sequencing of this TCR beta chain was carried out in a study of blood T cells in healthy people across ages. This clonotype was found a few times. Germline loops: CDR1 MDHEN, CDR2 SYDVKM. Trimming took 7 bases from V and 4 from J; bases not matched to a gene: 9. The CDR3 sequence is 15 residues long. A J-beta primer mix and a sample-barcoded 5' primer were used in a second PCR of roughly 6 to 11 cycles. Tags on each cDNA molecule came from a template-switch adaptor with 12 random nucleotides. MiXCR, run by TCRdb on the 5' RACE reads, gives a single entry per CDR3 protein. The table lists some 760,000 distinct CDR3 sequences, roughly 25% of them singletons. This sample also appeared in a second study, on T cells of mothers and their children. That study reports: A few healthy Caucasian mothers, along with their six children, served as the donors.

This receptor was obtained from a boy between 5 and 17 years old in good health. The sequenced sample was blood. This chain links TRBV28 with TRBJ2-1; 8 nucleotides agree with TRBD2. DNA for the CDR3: TGTGCCAGCACTCCCCGGGAGGGGGGGTACAATGAGCAGTTCTTC. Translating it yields CASTPREGGYNEQFF.